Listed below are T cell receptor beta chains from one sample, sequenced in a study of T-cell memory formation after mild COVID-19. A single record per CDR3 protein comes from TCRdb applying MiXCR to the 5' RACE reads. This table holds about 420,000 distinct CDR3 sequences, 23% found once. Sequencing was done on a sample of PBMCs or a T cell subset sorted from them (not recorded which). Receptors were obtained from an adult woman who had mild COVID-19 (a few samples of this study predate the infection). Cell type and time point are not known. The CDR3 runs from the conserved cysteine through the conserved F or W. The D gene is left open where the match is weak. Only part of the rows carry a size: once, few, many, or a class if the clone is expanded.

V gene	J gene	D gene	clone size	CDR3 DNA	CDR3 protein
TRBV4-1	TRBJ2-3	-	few	TGCGCCAGCAGCCACGAAACGTCAGCAGATACGCAGTATTTT	CASSHETSADTQYF
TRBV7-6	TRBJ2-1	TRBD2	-	TGTGCCAGCAGCCCCAAGACTAGCGGGGACTACAATGAGCAGTTCTTC	CASSPKTSGDYNEQFF
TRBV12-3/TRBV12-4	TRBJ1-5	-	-	TGTGCCAGCAGTTTGAGGCAGGGCGGTCAGCCCCAGCATTTT	CASSLRQGGQPQHF
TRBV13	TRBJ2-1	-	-	TGTGCCAGCAGCTTTCCGGTCCCTCATAGTAATGAGCAGTTCTTC	CASSFPVPHSNEQFF
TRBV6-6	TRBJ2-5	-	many	TGTGCCAGCAGTTACGAGCTATACCAAGAGACCCAGTACTTC	CASSYELYQETQYF
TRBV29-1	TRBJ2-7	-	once	TGCAGCGTTGCCGGATTGGTGCCCTACGAGCAGTACTTC	CSVAGLVPYEQYF
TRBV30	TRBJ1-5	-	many	TGTGCCTGGAGTGCGAAAGGGAATCAGCCCCAGCATTTT	CAWSAKGNQPQHF
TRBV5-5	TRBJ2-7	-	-	TGTGCCAGCAGCACCGGGCCCGGGGGAACCTACGAGCAGTACTTC	CASSTGPGGTYEQYF
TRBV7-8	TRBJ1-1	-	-	TGTGCCAGCAGCTTTAAGAATCAGGGGCTAATCCTTGAAGCTTTCTTT	CASSFKNQGLILEAFF
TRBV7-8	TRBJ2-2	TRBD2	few	TGTGCCAGCAGCTCTGGGACTAGATGGGACACCGGGGAGCTGTTTTTT	CASSSGTRWDTGELFF
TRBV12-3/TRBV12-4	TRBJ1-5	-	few	TGTGCCAGCAGGCGCCTCAATCAGCCCCAGCATTTT	CASRRLNQPQHF
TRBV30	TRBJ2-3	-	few	TGTGCCTGGAGTAGGGAACTAGGCACAGATACGCAGTATTTT	CAWSRELGTDTQYF
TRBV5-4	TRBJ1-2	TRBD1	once	TGTGCCAGCAGCTTTCGGACAGGGGGATTTGGCTACACCTTC	CASSFRTGGFGYTF
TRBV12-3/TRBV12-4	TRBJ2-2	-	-	TGTGCCAGCACCTTGGGCTCCGGGGAGCTGTTTTTT	CASTLGSGELFF
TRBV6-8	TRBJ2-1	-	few	TGTGCCAGCAACCTCGGGAGTCTTATTGAGCAGTTCTTC	CASNLGSLIEQFF
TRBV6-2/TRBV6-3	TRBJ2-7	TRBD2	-	TGTGCCAGCATAGGTAGCGGGGTTCCCTACGAGCAGTACTTC	CASIGSGVPYEQYF
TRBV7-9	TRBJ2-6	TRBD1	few	TGTGCCAGCAGCTTAGCGAGACAGGGTGGGACCAACGTCCTGACTTTC	CASSLARQGGTNVLTF
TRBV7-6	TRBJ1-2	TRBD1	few	TGTGCCAGCAGCTTAACTCCAGGGGGCTTGAGCGATGGCTACACCTTC	CASSLTPGGLSDGYTF
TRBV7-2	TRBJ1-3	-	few	TGTGCCAGCAGCTTACATGGAGGACCGAACTCTGGAAACACCATATATTTT	CASSLHGGPNSGNTIYF
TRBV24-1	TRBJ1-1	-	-	TGTGCCACCAGTGATTTAGGGGCTGAAGCTTTCTTT	CATSDLGAEAFF
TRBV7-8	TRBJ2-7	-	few	TGTGCCAGCAGCTTAGTCACCGGGGCTGGGGAGCAGTACTTC	CASSLVTGAGEQYF
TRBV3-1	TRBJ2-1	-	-	TGTGCCAGCAGCCACGAACGGGCCCCTCGCCATGAGCAGTTCTTC	CASSHERAPRHEQFF
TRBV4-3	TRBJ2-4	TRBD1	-	TGCGCCAGCAGCCAAGATAGGGGGCGTCGGGACATTCAGTACTTC	CASSQDRGRRDIQYF
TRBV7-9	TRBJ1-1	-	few	TGTGCCAGCAGCGTAGCCACAGTGAACACTGAAGCTTTCTTT	CASSVATVNTEAFF
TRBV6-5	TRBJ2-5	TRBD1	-	TGTGCCAGCAGTCACACAGGGGATGAGTGGAGGACCCAGTACTTC	CASSHTGDEWRTQYF
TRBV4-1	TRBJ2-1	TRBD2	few	TGCGCCAGCAGCCAGGGACTAGCGGTTCAGCAGTTCTTC	CASSQGLAVQQFF
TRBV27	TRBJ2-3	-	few	TGTGCCAGCAGTCGAGCGGACAGCACAGATACGCAGTATTTT	CASSRADSTDTQYF
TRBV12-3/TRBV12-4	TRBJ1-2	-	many	TGTGCCAGCAGTTTTCGAGGGTATGGCTACACCTTC	CASSFRGYGYTF
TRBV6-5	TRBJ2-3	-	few	TGTGCCAGCAGTTATCAGGGGGGACGCACAGATACGCAGTATTTT	CASSYQGGRTDTQYF
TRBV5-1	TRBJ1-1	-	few	TGCGCCAGCAGCTTGGTTGGGGCTAAAAGATCGAACACTGAAGCTTTCTTT	CASSLVGAKRSNTEAFF
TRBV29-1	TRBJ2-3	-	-	TGCAGCGTTGAGGACATAGGCACAGATACGCAGTATTTT	CSVEDIGTDTQYF
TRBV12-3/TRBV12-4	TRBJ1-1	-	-	TGTGCCAGCAGGTCCCACCGGGCAGGGGCCACTGAAGCTTTCTTT	CASRSHRAGATEAFF
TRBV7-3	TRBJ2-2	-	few	TGTGCCAGCAGCCCCCATGAAGGGTGGAGCGGGGAGCTGTTTTTT	CASSPHEGWSGELFF
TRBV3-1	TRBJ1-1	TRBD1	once	TGTGCCAGCAGCCTCGGGACAGGGGGCTGGGACACTGAAGCTTTCTTT	CASSLGTGGWDTEAFF
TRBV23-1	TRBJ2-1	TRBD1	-	TGCGCCAGCTCCCACAGGGGAGAATCACATGAGCAGTTCTTC	CASSHRGESHEQFF
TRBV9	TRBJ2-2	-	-	TGTGCCAGCAGCGTAGGGGACTCCTCGAACACCGGGGAGCTGTTTTTT	CASSVGDSSNTGELFF
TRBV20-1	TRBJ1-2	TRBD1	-	TGCAGTGCTAGCTCCGGGACAGGGGATTTTGATGGCTACACCTTC	CSASSGTGDFDGYTF
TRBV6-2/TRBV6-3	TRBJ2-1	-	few	TGTGCCAGCAGTTATGAGGGTTGGAGCTCCTACAATGAGCAGTTCTTC	CASSYEGWSSYNEQFF
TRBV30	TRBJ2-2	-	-	TGTGCCTGGAAGGAGGGGGGGAAGGACACCGGGGAGCTGTTTTTT	CAWKEGGKDTGELFF
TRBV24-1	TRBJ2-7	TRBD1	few	TGTGCCACCAGTGATCCCGGGACAGGGGGCCACGAGCAGTACTTC	CATSDPGTGGHEQYF
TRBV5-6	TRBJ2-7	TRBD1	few	TGTGCCAGCAGCTTAGGTGGGACAGGCAAGTCCTACGAGCAGTACTTC	CASSLGGTGKSYEQYF
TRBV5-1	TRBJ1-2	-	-	TGCGCCAGCAGCGACGGACTTTATGGCTACACCTTC	CASSDGLYGYTF
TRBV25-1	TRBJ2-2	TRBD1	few	TGTGCCAGCAGTGTTCAGACAGGGCTGGACACCGGGGAGCTGTTTTTT	CASSVQTGLDTGELFF